This paragraph reports one T cell receptor beta chain. The record originates from a study of OX40 agonist ivuxolimab in advanced cancers. About the research overall: As their treatment, patients were administered ivuxolimab, an agonistic anti-OX40 (CD134) antibody. Ivuxolimab doses were 0.01, 0.1, 0.3, 1.5, 3 or 10 mg/kg every 2 weeks. People who had prior anti-PD-1, anti-PD-L1 or anti-CTLA-4 therapy could take part, and around 39% had some.

Profiled with immunoSEQ multiplex PCR; TCRdb holds only in-frame clones, not every one. This table has tens of thousands of clones, roughly 91% appearing once. The TCR sequence derives from an adult with an advanced solid tumor such as melanoma, head and neck, liver or kidney cancer. Material: CD4+ or CD8+ T cells sorted from blood, obtained in a trial of the OX40 agonist ivuxolimab.

For the CDR3, the DNA is TGTGCCAGCAGGGGCATCAACCGGGACAGGATCACTGGAGGCAATCAGCCCCAGCATTTT. Its protein is CASRGINRDRITGGNQPQHF. The chain combines TRBV28 with TRBJ1-5; 8 bases map to TRBD1. CDR3 length: 20 residues. CDR1 is MDHEN and CDR2 is SYDVKM in the germline V gene. The V and J ends lost 6 bases and 2 bases, in that order; junction bases with no gene match: 21.